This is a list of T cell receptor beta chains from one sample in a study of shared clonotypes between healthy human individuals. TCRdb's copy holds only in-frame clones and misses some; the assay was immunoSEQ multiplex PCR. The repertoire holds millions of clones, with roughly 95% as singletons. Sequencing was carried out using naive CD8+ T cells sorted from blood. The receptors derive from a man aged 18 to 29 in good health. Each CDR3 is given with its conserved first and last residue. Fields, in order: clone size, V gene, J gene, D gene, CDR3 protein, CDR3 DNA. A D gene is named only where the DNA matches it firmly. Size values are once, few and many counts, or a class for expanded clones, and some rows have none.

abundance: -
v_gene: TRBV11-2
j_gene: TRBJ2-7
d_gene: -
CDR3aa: CASSLVARTYEQYF
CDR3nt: TGTGCCAGCAGCTTAGTTGCCCGGACCTACGAGCAGTACTTC

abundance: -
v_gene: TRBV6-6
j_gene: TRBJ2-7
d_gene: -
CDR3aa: CASSYSDARTSYEQYF
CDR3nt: TGTGCCAGCAGTTACTCGGATGCCAGAACTTCCTACGAGCAGTACTTC

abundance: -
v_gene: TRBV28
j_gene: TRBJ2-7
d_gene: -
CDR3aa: CASSSGMGFYEQYF
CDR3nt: TGTGCCAGCAGTTCAGGGATGGGCTTCTACGAGCAGTACTTC

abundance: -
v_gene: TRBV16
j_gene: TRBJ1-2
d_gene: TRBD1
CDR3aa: CASSQSSGQGYGYTF
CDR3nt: TGTGCCAGCAGCCAATCGTCAGGACAGGGGTATGGCTACACCTTC

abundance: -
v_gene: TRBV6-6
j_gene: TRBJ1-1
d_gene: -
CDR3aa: CASSYTSGTEAFF
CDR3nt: TGTGCCAGCAGTTACACCAGTGGCACTGAAGCTTTCTTT

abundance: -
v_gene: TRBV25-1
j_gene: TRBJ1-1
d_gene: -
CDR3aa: CASSDSFWGAFF
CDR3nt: TGTGCCAGCAGTGACTCTTTTTGGGGAGCTTTCTTT

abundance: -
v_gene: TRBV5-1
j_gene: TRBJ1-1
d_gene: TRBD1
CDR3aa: CASRSITGARTEAFF
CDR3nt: TGCGCCAGCAGGTCTATAACAGGGGCGCGGACTGAAGCTTTCTTT

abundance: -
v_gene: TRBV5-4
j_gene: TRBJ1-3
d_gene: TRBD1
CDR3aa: CASSLRGANTIYF
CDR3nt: TGTGCCAGCAGCCTCAGGGGGGCCAACACCATATATTTT

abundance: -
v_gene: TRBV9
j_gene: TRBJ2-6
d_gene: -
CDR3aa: CASSSWDSYPSGANVLTF
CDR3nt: TGTGCCAGCAGCAGCTGGGACTCCTACCCCTCTGGGGCCAACGTCCTGACTTTC

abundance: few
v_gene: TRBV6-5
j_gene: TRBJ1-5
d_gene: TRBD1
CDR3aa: CASSSGQSNQPQHF
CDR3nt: TGTGCCAGCAGTTCGGGACAGAGCAATCAGCCCCAGCATTTT

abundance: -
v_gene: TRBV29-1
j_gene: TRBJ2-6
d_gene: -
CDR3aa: CSVEGADGANVLTF
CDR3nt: TGCAGCGTTGAGGGGGCGGACGGGGCCAACGTCCTGACTTTC

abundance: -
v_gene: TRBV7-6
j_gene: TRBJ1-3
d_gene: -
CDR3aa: CASSSDKSSGNTIYF
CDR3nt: TGTGCCAGCAGCTCGGACAAGAGCTCTGGAAACACCATATATTTT

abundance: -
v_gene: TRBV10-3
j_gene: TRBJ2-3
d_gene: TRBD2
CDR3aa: CAISSGSSGRELTDTQYF
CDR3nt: TGTGCCATCAGTTCGGGGTCTAGCGGGAGGGAACTCACAGATACGCAGTATTTT

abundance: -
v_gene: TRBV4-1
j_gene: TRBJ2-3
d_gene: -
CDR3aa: CASSQGQTSTDTQYF
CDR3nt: TGCGCCAGCAGCCAGGGGCAGACTAGCACAGATACGCAGTATTTT

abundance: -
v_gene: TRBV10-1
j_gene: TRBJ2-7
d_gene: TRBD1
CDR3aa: CASSDRQGGEQYF
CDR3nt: TGCGCCAGCAGTGATAGACAGGGCGGGGAGCAGTACTTC

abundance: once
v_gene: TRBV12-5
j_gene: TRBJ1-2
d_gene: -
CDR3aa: CASGLDGYYGYTF
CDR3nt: TGTGCTAGTGGTTTGGACGGATACTATGGCTACACCTTC

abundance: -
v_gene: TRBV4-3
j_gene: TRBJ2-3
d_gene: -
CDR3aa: CASSPLLGNGDTQYF
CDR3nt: TGCGCCAGCAGCCCCCTTCTCGGCAATGGAGATACGCAGTATTTT

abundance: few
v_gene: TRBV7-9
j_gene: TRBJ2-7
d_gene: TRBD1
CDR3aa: CASSFGQGYEQYF
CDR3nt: TGTGCCAGCAGCTTTGGACAGGGCTACGAGCAGTACTTC

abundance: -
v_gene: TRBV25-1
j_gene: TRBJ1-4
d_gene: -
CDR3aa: CASSETDNEKLFF
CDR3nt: TGTGCCAGCAGTGAAACAGATAATGAAAAACTGTTTTTT

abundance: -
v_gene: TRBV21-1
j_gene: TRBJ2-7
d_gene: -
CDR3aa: CASSPGFEQYF
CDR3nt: TGTGCCAGCAGCCCAGGCTTCGAGCAGTACTTC

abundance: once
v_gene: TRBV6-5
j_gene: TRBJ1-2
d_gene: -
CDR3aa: CASSYEGGGYTF
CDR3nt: TGTGCCAGCAGTTACGAAGGAGGAGGCTACACCTTC

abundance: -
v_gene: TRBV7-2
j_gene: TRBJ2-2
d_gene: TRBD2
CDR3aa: CASSLWLAGTGELFF
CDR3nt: TGTGCCAGCAGCTTATGGCTAGCGGGGACCGGGGAGCTGTTTTTT

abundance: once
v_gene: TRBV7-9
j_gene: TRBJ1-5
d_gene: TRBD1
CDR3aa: CASSFGDRGNQPQHF
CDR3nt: TGTGCCAGCAGCTTTGGGGACAGGGGAAATCAGCCCCAGCATTTT

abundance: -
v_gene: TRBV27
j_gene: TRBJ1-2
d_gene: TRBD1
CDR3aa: CASSWGSGTGYTF
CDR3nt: TGTGCCAGCAGTTGGGGTTCCGGGACAGGGTACACCTTC

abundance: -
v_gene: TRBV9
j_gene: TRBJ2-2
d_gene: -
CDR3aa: CASSPHADTGELFF
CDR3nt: TGTGCCAGCAGCCCTCACGCGGACACCGGGGAGCTGTTTTTT

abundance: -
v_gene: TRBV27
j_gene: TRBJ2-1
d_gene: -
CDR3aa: CASSLSGYEQFF
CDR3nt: TGTGCCAGCAGTTTATCGGGGTATGAGCAGTTCTTC

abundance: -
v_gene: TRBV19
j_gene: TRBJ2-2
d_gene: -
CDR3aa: CASSIDGVNTGELFF
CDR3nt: TGTGCCAGTAGTATTGACGGGGTGAACACCGGGGAGCTGTTTTTT

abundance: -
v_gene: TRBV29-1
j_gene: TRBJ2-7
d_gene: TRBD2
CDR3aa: CSVDTSGRSMYEQYF
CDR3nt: TGCAGCGTTGACACTAGCGGGAGAAGTATGTACGAGCAGTACTTC

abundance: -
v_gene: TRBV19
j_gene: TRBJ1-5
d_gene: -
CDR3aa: CASSIWQDVDQPQHF
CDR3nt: TGTGCCAGTAGTATCTGGCAGGACGTGGATCAGCCCCAGCATTTT

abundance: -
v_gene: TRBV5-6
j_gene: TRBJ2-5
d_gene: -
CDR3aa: CASSSAGSAQETQYF
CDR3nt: TGTGCCAGCAGTTCGGCGGGTTCGGCGCAAGAGACCCAGTACTTC

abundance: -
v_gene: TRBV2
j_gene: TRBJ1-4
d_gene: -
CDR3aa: CASSDGTAEKLFF
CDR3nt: TGTGCCAGCAGTGACGGGACGGCTGAAAAACTGTTTTTT

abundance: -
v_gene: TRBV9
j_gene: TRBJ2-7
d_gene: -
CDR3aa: CASSTEDGNYEQYF
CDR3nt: TGTGCCAGCAGCACAGAGGACGGGAACTACGAGCAGTACTTC

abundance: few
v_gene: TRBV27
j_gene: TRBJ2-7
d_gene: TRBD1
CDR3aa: CASSFRAGGYEQYF
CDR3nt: TGTGCCAGCAGTTTTAGGGCAGGGGGCTACGAGCAGTACTTC

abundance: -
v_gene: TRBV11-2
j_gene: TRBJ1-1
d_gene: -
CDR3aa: CASSANQGRKTEAFF
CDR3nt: TGTGCCAGCAGCGCGAACCAGGGGAGGAAGACTGAAGCTTTCTTT

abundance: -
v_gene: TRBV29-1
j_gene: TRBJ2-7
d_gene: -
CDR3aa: CSVEDYGNSYEQYF
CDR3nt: TGCAGCGTTGAAGATTACGGGAACTCCTACGAGCAGTACTTC

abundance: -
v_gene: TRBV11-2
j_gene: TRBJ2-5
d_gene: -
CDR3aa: CASSLDYGRDQETQYF
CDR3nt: TGTGCCAGCAGCTTAGATTACGGCAGGGACCAAGAGACCCAGTACTTC

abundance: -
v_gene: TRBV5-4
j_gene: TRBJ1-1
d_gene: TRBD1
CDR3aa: CAIRDSMNTEAFF
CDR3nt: TGTGCCATCCGGGACAGTATGAACACTGAAGCTTTCTTT

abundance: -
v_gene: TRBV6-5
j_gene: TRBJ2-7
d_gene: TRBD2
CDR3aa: CASSSGSGYEQYF
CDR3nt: TGTGCCAGCAGTAGCGGGAGTGGTTACGAGCAGTACTTC

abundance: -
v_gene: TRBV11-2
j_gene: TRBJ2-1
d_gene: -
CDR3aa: CASSFWGSNEQFF
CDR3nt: TGTGCCAGCAGCTTCTGGGGTTCCAATGAGCAGTTCTTC

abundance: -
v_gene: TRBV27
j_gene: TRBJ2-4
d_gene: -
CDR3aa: CASRSGIAKNIQYF
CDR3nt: TGTGCCAGCAGAAGCGGAATAGCCAAAAACATTCAGTACTTC

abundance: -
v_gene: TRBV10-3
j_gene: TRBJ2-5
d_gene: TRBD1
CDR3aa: CATATGGETQYF
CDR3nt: TGTGCCACAGCCACAGGGGGCGAGACCCAGTACTTC

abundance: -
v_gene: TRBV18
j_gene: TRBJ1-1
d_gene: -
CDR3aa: CASSADGDTEAFF
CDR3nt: TGTGCCAGCTCAGCGGACGGGGACACTGAAGCTTTCTTT

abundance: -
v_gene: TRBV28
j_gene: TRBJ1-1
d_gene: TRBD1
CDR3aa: CASSLVFSGQQAFF
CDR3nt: TGTGCCAGCAGTTTAGTCTTCTCGGGACAGCAAGCTTTCTTT

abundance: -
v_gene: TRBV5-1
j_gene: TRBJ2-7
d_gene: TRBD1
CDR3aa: CASSFGQGQLYEQYF
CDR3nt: TGCGCCAGCAGCTTCGGACAGGGACAGCTTTACGAGCAGTACTTC

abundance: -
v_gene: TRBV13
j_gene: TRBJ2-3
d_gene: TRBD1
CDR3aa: CASSLDRGISDTQYF
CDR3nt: TGTGCCAGCAGCTTAGACAGGGGAATCTCGGATACGCAGTATTTT

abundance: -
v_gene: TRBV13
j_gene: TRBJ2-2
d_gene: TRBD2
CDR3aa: CASSSGTSPTSNTGELFF
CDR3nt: TGTGCCAGCAGCTCTGGGACTAGCCCAACCTCGAACACCGGGGAGCTGTTTTTT

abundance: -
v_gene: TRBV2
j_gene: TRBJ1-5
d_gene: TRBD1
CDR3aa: CASSENRGGNQPQHF
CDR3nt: TGTGCCAGCAGCGAAAACAGGGGAGGGAATCAGCCCCAGCATTTT

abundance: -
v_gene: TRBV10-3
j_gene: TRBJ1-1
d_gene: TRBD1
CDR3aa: CAISDGTVRDEAFF
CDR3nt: TGTGCCATCAGTGATGGGACAGTTCGGGATGAAGCTTTCTTT

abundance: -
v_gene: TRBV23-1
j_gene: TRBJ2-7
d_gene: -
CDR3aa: CASSQGTGTLSYEQYF
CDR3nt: TGCGCCAGCAGTCAAGGTACCGGGACCCTCTCCTACGAGCAGTACTTC

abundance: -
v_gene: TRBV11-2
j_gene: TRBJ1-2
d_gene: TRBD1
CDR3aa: CASSDSGTVYGYTF
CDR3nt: TGTGCCAGCAGCGATTCCGGGACAGTCTATGGCTACACCTTC

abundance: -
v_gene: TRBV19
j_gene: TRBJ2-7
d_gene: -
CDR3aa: CASREQGYSYEQYF
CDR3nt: TGTGCCAGTAGGGAACAGGGTTACTCCTACGAGCAGTACTTC

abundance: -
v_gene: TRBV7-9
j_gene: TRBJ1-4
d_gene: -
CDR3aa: CASWGLDEKLFF
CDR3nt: TGTGCCAGCTGGGGGTTGGATGAAAAACTGTTTTTT

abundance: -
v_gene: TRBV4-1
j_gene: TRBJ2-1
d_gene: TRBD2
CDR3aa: CASSHASGTYNEQFF
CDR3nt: TGCGCCAGCAGCCATGCTAGCGGTACCTACAATGAGCAGTTCTTC

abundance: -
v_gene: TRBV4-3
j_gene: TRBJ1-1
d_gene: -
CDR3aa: CASSPRINRPEAFF
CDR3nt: TGCGCCAGCAGCCCCAGAATAAATCGTCCGGAAGCTTTCTTT

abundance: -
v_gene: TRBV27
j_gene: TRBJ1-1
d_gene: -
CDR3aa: CASSLQGVNTEAFF
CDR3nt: TGTGCCAGCAGTTTACAGGGCGTGAACACTGAAGCTTTCTTT